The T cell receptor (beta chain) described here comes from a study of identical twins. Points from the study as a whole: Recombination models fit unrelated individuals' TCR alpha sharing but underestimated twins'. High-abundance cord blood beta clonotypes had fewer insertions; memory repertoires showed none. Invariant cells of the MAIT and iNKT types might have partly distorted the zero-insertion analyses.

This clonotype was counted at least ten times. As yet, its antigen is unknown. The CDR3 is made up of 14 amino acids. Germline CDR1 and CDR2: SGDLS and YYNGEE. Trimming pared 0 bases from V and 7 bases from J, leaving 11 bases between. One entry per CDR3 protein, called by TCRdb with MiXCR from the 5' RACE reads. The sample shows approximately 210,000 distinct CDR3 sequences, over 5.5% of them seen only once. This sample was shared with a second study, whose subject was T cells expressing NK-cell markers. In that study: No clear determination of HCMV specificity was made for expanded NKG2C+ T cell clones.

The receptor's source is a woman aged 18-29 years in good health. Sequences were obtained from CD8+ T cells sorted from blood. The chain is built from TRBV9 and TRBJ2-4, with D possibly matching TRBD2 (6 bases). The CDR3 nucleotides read TGTGCCAGCAGCGTAGCGGGAGATGGGAACATTCAGTACTTC. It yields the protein CASSVAGDGNIQYF.